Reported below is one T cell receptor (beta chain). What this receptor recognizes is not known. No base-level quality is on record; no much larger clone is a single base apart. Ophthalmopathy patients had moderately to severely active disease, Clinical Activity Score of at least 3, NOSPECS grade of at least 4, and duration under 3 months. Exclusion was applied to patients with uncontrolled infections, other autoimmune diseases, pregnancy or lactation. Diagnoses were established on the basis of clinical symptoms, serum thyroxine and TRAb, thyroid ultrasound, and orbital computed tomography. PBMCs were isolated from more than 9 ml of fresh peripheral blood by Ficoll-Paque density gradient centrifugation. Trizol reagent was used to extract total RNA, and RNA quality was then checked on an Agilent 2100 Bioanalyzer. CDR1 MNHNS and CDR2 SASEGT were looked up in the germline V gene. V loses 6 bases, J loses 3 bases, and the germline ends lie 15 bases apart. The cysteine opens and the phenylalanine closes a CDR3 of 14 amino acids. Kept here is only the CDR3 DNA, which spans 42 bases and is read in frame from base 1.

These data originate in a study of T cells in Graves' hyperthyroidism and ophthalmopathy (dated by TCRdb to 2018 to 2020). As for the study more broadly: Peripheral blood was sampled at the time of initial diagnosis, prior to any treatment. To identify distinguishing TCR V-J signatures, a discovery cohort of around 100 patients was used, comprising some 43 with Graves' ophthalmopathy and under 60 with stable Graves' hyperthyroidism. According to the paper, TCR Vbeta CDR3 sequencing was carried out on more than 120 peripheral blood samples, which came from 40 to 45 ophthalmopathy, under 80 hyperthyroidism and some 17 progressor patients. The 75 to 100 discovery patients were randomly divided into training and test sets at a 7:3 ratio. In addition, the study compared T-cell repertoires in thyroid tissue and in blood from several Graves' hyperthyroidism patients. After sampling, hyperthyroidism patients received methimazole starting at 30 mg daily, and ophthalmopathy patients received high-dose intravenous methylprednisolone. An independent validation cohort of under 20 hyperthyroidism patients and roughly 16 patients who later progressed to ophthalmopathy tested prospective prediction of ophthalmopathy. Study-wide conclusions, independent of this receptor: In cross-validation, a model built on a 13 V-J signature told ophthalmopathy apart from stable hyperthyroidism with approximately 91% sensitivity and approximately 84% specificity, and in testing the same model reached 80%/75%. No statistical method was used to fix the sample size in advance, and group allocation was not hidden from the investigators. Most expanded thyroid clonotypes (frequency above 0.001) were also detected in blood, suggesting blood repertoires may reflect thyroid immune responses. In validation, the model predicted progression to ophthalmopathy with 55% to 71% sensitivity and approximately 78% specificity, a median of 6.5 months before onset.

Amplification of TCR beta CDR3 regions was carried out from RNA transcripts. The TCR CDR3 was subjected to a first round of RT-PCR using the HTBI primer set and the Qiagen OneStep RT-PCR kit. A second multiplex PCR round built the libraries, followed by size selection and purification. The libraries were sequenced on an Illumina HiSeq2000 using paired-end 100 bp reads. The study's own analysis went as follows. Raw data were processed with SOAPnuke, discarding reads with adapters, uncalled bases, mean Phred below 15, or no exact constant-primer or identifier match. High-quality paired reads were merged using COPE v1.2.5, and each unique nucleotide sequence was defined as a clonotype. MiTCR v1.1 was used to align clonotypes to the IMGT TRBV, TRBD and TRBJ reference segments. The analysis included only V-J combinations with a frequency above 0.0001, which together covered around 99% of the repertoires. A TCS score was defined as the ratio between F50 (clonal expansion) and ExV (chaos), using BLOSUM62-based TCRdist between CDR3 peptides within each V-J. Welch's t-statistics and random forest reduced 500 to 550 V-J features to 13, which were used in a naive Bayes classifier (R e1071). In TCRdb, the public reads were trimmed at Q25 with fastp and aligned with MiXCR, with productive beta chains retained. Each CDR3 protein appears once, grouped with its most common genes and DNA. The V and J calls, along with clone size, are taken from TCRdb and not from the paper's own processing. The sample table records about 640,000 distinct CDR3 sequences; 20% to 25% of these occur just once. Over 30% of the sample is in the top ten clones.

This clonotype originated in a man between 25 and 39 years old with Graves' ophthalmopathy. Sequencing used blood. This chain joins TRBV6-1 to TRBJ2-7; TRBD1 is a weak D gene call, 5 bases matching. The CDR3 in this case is CASRSQGSVYEQYF. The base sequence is TGTGCCAGCAGGTCCCAGGGTTCGGTCTACGAGCAGTACTTC.